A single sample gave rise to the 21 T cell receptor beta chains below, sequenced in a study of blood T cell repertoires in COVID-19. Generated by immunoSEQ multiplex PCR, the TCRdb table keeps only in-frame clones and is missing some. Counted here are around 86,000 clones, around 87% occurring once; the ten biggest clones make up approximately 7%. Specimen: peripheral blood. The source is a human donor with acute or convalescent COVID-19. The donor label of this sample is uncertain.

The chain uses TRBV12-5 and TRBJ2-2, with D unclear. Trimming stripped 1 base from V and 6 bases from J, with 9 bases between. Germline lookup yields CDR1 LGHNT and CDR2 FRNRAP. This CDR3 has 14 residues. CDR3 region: CASGLGFSAGELFF. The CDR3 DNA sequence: TGTGCTAGTGGTTTGGGTTTCTCAGCCGGGGAGCTGTTTTTT.

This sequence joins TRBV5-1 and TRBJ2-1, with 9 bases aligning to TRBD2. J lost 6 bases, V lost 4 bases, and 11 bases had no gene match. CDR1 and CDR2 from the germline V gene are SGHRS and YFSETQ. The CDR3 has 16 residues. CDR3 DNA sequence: TGCGCCAGCAGCCCGGCGGGGGGGTCCAGTGGCAATGAGCAGTTCTTC. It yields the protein CASSPAGGSSGNEQFF. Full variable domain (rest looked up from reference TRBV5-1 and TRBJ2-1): KAGVTQTPRYLIKTRGQQVTLSCSPISGHRSVSWYQQTPGQGLQFLFEYFSETQRNKGNFPGRFSGRQFSNSRSEMNVSTLELGDSALYLCASSPAGGSSGNEQFFGPGTRLTVL.

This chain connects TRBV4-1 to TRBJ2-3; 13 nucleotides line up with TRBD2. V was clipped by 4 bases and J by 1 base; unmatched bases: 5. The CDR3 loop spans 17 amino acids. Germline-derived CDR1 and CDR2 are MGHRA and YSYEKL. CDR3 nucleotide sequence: TGCGCCAGCAGCCTGACGGGGACTAGCGGGGGCACAGATACGCAGTATTTT. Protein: CASSLTGTSGGTDTQYF.

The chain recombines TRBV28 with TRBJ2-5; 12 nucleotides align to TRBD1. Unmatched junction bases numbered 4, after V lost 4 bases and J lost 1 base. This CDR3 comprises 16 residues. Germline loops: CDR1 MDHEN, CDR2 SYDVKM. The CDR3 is CASSSRDRGLQETQYF. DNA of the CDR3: TGTGCCAGCAGTTCACGGGACAGGGGGCTCCAAGAGACCCAGTACTTC.

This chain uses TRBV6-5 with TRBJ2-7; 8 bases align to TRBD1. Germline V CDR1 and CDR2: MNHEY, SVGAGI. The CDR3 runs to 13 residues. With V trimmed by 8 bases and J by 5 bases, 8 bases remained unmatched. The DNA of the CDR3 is TGTGCCAGCCGGCAGGGGGCGATCGACGAGCAGTACTTC. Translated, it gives CASRQGAIDEQYF.

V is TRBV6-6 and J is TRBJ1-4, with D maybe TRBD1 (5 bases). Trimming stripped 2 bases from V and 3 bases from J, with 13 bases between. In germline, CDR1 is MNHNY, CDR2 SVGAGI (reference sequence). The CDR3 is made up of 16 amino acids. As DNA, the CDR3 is TGTGCCAGCAGTTACCCCGGAACAGGACCTAATGAAAAACTGTTTTTT. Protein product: CASSYPGTGPNEKLFF.

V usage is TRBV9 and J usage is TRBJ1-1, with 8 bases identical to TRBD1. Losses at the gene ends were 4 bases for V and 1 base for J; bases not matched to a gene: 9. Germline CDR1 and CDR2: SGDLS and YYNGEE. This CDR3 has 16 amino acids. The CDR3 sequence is CASSPRGRGTNTEAFF. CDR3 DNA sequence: TGTGCCAGCAGCCCCAGGGGGCGGGGGACGAACACTGAAGCTTTCTTT.

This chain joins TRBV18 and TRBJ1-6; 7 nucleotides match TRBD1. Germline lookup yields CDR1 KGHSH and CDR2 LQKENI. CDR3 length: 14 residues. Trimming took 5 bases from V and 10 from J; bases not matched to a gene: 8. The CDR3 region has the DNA TGTGCCAGCTCAACCGACAGGGAACGGTCACCCCTCCACTTT. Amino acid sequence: CASSTDRERSPLHF.

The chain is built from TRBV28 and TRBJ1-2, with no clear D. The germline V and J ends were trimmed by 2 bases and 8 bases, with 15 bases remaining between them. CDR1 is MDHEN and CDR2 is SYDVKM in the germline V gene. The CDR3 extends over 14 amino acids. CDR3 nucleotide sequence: TGTGCCAGCAGTTTACAACTCTCTGCCGAGGGCTACACCTTC. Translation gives CASSLQLSAEGYTF.

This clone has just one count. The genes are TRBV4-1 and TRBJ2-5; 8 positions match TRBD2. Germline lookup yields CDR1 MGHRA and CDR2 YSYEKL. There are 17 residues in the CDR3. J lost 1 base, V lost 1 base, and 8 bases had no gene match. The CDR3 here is CASSQGQTSATQETQYF. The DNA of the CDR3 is TGCGCCAGCAGCCAAGGGCAGACTAGCGCAACCCAAGAGACCCAGTACTTC.

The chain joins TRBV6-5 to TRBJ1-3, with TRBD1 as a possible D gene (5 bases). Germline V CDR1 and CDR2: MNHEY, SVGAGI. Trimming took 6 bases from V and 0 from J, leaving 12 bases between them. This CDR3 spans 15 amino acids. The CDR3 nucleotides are TGTGCCAGCAGCGCGACAGTACACTCTGGAAACACCATATATTTT. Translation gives CASSATVHSGNTIYF.

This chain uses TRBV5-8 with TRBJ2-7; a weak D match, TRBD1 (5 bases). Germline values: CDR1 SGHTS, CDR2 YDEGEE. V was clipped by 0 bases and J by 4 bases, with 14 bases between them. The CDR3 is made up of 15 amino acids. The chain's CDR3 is CASSLGAGNFYEQYF. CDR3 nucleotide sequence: TGTGCCAGCAGCTTGGGTGCAGGGAATTTTTACGAGCAGTACTTC.

The CDR3 DNA reads TGTGCCAGCAGCCAAGTTCTAGGGACCGGGACACCCTATGGCTACACCTTC. Translated, it gives CASSQVLGTGTPYGYTF. The J gene is TRBJ1-2, the V gene TRBV3-1 (or the pseudogene TRBV3-2); the D gene is possibly TRBD1 (6 bases). Trimming removed 1 base at V and 4 bases at J, with 19 bases between. This CDR3 is 17 amino acids long. CDR1 and CDR2 (germline): LGHDT, YNNKEL (reference sequence).

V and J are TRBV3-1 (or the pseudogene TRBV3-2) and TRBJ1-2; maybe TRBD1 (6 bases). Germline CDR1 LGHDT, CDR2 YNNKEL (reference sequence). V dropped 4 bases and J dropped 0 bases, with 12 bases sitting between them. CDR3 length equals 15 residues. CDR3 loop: CASSLRTASNYGYTF. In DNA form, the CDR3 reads TGTGCCAGCAGCCTACGGACAGCCTCTAACTATGGCTACACCTTC.

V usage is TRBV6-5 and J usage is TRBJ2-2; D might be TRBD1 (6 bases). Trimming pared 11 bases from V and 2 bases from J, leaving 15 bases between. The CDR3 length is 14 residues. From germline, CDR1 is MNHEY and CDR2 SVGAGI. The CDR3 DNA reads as TGTGCCGTGTTCGGGACACTTAACACCGGGGAGCTGTTTTTT. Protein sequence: CAVFGTLNTGELFF.

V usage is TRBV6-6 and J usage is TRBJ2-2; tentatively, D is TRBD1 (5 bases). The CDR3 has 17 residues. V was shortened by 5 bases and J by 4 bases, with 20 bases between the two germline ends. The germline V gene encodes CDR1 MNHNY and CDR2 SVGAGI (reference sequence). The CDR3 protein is CASSQAPEERGTGELFF. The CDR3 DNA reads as TGTGCCAGCAGTCAGGCCCCCGAGGAAAGGGGCACCGGGGAGCTGTTTTTT.

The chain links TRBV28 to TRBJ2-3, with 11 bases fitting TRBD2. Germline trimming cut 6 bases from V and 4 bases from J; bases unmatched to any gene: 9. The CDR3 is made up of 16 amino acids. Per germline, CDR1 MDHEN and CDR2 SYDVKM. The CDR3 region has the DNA TGTGCCAGCAGGGCTCCGGGACTAGCGGCACCAGATACGCAGTATTTT. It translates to CASRAPGLAAPDTQYF. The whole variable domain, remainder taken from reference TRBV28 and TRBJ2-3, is DVKVTQSSRYLVKRTGEKVFLECVQDMDHENMFWYRQDPGLGLRLIYFSYDVKMKEKGDIPEGYSVSREKKERFSLILESASTNQTSMYLCASRAPGLAAPDTQYFGPGTRLTVL.

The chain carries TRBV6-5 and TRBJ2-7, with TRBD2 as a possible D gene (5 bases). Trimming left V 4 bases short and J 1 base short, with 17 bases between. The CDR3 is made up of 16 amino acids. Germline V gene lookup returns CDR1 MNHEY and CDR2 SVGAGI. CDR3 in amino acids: CASSFGGPSLSYEQYF. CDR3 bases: TGTGCCAGCAGTTTCGGAGGTCCCTCTTTATCCTACGAGCAGTACTTC.

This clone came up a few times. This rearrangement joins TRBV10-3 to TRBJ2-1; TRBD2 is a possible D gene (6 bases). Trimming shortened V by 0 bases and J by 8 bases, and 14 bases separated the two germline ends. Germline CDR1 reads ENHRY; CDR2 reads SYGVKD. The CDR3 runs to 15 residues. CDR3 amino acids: CAISESQGGRDEQFF. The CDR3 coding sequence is TGTGCCATCAGTGAGTCTCAGGGAGGTAGGGATGAGCAGTTCTTC.

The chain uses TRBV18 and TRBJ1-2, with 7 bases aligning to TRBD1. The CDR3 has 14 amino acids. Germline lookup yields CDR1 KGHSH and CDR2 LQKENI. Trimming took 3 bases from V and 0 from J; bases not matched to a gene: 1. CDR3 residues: CASSPGTANYGYTF. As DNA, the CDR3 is TGTGCCAGCTCACCGGGGACAGCTAACTATGGCTACACCTTC.

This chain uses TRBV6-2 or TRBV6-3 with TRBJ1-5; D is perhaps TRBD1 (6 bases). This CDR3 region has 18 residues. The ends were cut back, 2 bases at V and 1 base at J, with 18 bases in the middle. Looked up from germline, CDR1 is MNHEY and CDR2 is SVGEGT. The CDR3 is CASSYGPTGYLSNQPQHF. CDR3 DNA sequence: TGTGCCAGCAGTTACGGCCCTACAGGGTATTTGAGCAATCAGCCCCAGCATTTT.